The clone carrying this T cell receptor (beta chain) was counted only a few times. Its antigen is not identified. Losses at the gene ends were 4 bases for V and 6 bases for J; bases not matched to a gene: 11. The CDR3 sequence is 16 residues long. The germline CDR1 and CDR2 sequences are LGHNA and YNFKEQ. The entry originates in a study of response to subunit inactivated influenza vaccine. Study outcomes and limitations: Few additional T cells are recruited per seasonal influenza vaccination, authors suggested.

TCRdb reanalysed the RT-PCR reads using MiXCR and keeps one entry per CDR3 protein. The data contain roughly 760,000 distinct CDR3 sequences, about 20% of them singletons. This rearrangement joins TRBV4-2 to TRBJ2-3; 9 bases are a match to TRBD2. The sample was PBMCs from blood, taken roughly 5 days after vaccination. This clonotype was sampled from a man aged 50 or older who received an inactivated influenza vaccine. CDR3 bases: TGTGCCAGCAGCCTTGGTGGGCGGGGGGGCCTCGATACGCAGTATTTT. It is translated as CASSLGGRGGLDTQYF.